One T cell receptor (beta chain) is described in this entry. This clone was picked up one time. This clone's antigen is unknown. No base quality values were provided; no much bigger clone lies one nucleotide off. Reading the label with the study, this specimen's time point is: baseline before first vaccination. Vaccinee samples were obtained from the UK trials COV001 and COV002, which included a single-blind randomized controlled phase 2/3 trial of AZD1222 (ChAdOx1 nCoV-19) in healthy adults. For TCRbeta chain sequencing, PBMC samples were collected from trial participants at day 0 and at day 28 after the second dose. The CDR3 regions of human TCRbeta chains were subjected to immunosequencing. From the authors' description of their analysis: Repertoire TCRs were checked for matches against a reference library of SARS-CoV-2-specific TCRs that had been generated using the MIRA antigen-specificity platform. Breadth was defined as the fraction of unique TCRs that were SARS-CoV-2-associated. Depth was defined as the fraction of total T cells that were SARS-CoV-2-associated. Each spike-specific TCR was assigned to its reactive spike region and to a CD4 or CD8 class using the MIRA data. Log10-transformed breadth and depth values were compared by one-way ANOVA with Sidak's multiple comparisons tests. Not all clones reach the TCRdb copy of this immuneACCESS table, which keeps in-frame sequences only. Checked studies attribute under half of the gap to unresolved V genes and leave the rest unexplained. The DNA was the basis for D and trimming; V, J and clone size are from that table. The sample includes about 85,000 clones, with 80% to 90% observed a single time. The ten largest make up approximately 7% of the sample.

V trim: 6 bases; J trim: 7 bases; unmatched bases: 11. Via the germline V gene, CDR1 is MDHEN and CDR2 SYDVKM. From its cysteine to its phenylalanine, the CDR3 spans 16 amino acids. Only the CDR3 DNA stays, 48 bases, in frame from base 1. The data stem from a study of T cell responses to AZD1222 COVID-19 vaccine (dated by TCRdb to 2020 to 2022). Study-level background: AZD1222 recipients whose second dose came at about 4 weeks and those whose second dose came at about 12 weeks were combined into one group, since spike-specific TCR depth and breadth did not differ between the two schedules. A total of 230 to 250 trial participants underwent TCR sequencing, of whom under 220 had received two doses of AZD1222 and about 25 had received two doses of the MenACWY control vaccine. Trial participants were enrolled into age subgroups of 18-55, 56-69 and 70-plus years, which contained about 150, 27 and 61 TCR-sequenced participants, respectively. General study outcomes and caveats: Participants were mostly white British, with more females than males. The authors suggested clonal diversity may have been underestimated. Reportedly, close to half of the unique spike-specific TCRs recognized epitopes lying outside the regions that are mutated in the B.1.351 and B.1.1.7 variants. Vaccine-associated CD4 TCRs spanned the whole spike protein, with dominant responses in regions 160-218 and 743-854. The 56-69-year group was small, and its depth increase did not reach significance, likely because of low power. After two AZD1222 doses, spike-specific TCR breadth and depth were significantly higher than at day 0 and than in MenACWY recipients. Because no samples from the day 14 peak response were available, repertoires could be characterized only after the peak T cell response. Conclusions about previously exposed vaccinees are limited because only five to seven AZD1222 recipients were SARS-CoV-2 seropositive at baseline.

The V gene is TRBV28 and the J gene is TRBJ2-3; TRBD2 fits 12 bases in the junction. The source of this sequence is an adult in good health. Material: peripheral blood, obtained on day 0 of AZD1222 vaccination. The CDR3 loop reads CASSPLWTSGMNTQYF. The sequence in DNA is TGTGCCAGCAGCCCGCTCTGGACTAGCGGGATGAATACGCAGTATTTT.